The subject of this entry is one T cell receptor (beta chain). The source of the sample is a study of blood T cell repertoires in COVID-19. Overall study: The United States, Italy and Spain provided the acute and convalescent COVID-19 samples. T cells, B-cell-depleted T cells, or PBMCs provided the cDNA or gDNA that served as material.

As originally analysed: For nucleated cells, counts were estimated from reference gene primer amplification. Sequencing was performed with immunoSEQ multiplex PCR; in TCRdb, only in-frame clones are kept and a portion is missing. The DNA was the basis for D and trimming; V, J and clone size are from that table. The table has about 73,000 clones, about 83% seen once. Germline-derived CDR1 and CDR2 are KGHSH and LQKENI. Trimming shortened V by 3 bases and J by 2 bases, and 4 bases separated the two germline ends. The CDR3 has 12 residues. The clonotype originates from a man in his fifties with active COVID-19. Material for sequencing was peripheral blood. The J gene is TRBJ2-5, the V gene TRBV18, with D uncertain. The CDR3 DNA sequence: TGTGCCAGCTCACCCCTTCAAGAGACCCAGTACTTC. Residues: CASSPLQETQYF.